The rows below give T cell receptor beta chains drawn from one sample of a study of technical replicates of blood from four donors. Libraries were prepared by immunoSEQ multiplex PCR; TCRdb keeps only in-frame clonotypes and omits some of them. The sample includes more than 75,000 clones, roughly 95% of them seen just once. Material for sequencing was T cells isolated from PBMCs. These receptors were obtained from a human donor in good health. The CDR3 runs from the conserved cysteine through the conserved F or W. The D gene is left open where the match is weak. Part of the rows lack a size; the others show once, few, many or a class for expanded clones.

CDR3: CASSQGRGQGSYEQYF
DNA: TGCGCCAGCAGCCAAGGAAGGGGACAGGGAAGTTACGAGCAGTACTTC
size: NA
V: TRBV4-1
J: TRBJ2-7
D: TRBD1

CDR3: CASSLFPGQTYGYTF
DNA: TGTGCCAGCAGTTTATTTCCGGGACAGACATATGGCTACACCTTC
size: NA
V: TRBV28
J: TRBJ1-2
D: TRBD1

CDR3: CASSFKPSGYYEQYF
DNA: TGCGCCAGCAGCTTTAAGCCTAGCGGGTACTACGAGCAGTACTTC
size: NA
V: TRBV5-1
J: TRBJ2-7
D: TRBD2

CDR3: CASGLRQGEAFF
DNA: TGTGCCAGCGGCCTAAGACAGGGAGAAGCTTTCTTT
size: NA
V: TRBV2
J: TRBJ1-1
D: TRBD1

CDR3: CASSAGLTDTQYF
DNA: TGTGCCAGCAGCGCCGGACTCACAGATACGCAGTATTTT
size: once
V: TRBV9
J: TRBJ2-3
D: NA

CDR3: CASRFFQGAQNFYGYTF
DNA: TGTGCCAGCAGATTCTTTCAGGGGGCGCAAAACTTTTATGGCTACACCTTC
size: NA
V: TRBV28
J: TRBJ1-2
D: TRBD1

CDR3: CASSLSQGLQETQYF
DNA: TGTGCCAGCAGCTTATCCCAGGGACTCCAAGAGACCCAGTACTTC
size: NA
V: TRBV5-6
J: TRBJ2-5
D: NA

CDR3: CASSSKAGYEQYF
DNA: TGTGCCAGCAGCTCTAAAGCGGGATACGAGCAGTACTTC
size: NA
V: TRBV7-9
J: TRBJ2-7
D: TRBD2

CDR3: CASISFRGTQPQHF
DNA: TGTGCCAGCATCAGTTTCAGGGGGACTCAGCCCCAGCATTTT
size: NA
V: TRBV7-6
J: TRBJ1-5
D: TRBD1

CDR3: CASSFGPGNEQYF
DNA: NA
size: NA
V: TRBV27
J: TRBJ2-7
D: NA

CDR3: CASSLLSAGNTEAFF
DNA: TGTGCCAGCAGCTTACTTTCGGCGGGGAACACTGAAGCTTTCTTT
size: NA
V: TRBV11-1
J: TRBJ1-1
D: NA

CDR3: CASSLEGRLAGRGNEQFF
DNA: TGTGCCAGCAGTTTAGAAGGACGACTAGCGGGAAGGGGTAATGAGCAGTTCTTC
size: NA
V: TRBV27
J: TRBJ2-1
D: TRBD2

CDR3: CASALGGPNTGELFF
DNA: TGCGCCAGCGCATTGGGGGGGCCGAACACCGGGGAGCTGTTTTTT
size: NA
V: TRBV4-1
J: TRBJ2-2
D: NA

CDR3: CASSLKLGSVGSQETQYF
DNA: TGTGCCAGCAGTTTAAAATTGGGGAGCGTAGGGAGTCAAGAGACCCAGTACTTC
size: NA
V: TRBV27
J: TRBJ2-5
D: NA

CDR3: CASSVGIAGEWETQYF
DNA: TGTGCCAGCAGCGTAGGGATAGCGGGAGAGTGGGAGACCCAGTACTTC
size: NA
V: TRBV9
J: TRBJ2-5
D: TRBD2

CDR3: CSVGGGHQPQHF
DNA: TGCAGCGTTGGCGGGGGTCATCAGCCCCAGCATTTT
size: NA
V: TRBV29-1
J: TRBJ1-5
D: NA

CDR3: CASSLQTSDEQFF
DNA: TGCGCCAGCAGCTTGCAGACTAGCGACGAGCAGTTCTTC
size: few
V: TRBV5-1
J: TRBJ2-1
D: TRBD2

CDR3: CAISEGQTNTGELFF
DNA: TGTGCCATCAGTGAGGGACAGACGAACACCGGGGAGCTGTTTTTT
size: NA
V: TRBV10-3
J: TRBJ2-2
D: NA

CDR3: CASISRGGQPQHF
DNA: TGTGCCAGCATATCGAGGGGAGGTCAGCCCCAGCATTTT
size: NA
V: TRBV6-6
J: TRBJ1-5
D: NA

CDR3: CASSAVTDTQYF
DNA: TGTGCCAGCAGTGCAGTAACAGATACGCAGTATTTT
size: NA
V: TRBV28
J: TRBJ2-3
D: NA

CDR3: CATSRDPSGAYNEQFF
DNA: TGTGCCACCAGCAGAGATCCGAGCGGAGCCTACAATGAGCAGTTCTTC
size: NA
V: TRBV15
J: TRBJ2-1
D: NA

CDR3: CASSSTGTSVNEQFF
DNA: TGTGCCAGCAGCTCCACCGGGACTAGTGTCAATGAGCAGTTCTTC
size: NA
V: TRBV7-3
J: TRBJ2-1
D: TRBD2

CDR3: CAIRGTANEKLFF
DNA: TGTGCCATCCGGGGGACAGCTAATGAAAAACTGTTTTTT
size: NA
V: TRBV10-3
J: TRBJ1-4
D: TRBD1

CDR3: CASTVGNTEAFF
DNA: TGTGCCAGCACCGTCGGGAACACTGAAGCTTTCTTT
size: few
V: TRBV6-5
J: TRBJ1-1
D: NA

CDR3: CASRGQGDNEQFF
DNA: TGTGCCAGCAGGGGACAGGGGGACAATGAGCAGTTCTTC
size: NA
V: TRBV6-1
J: TRBJ2-1
D: TRBD1

CDR3: CASSTTSGDYEQYF
DNA: TGCGCCAGCAGTACGACTAGTGGGGACTACGAGCAGTACTTC
size: NA
V: TRBV5-1
J: TRBJ2-7
D: NA

CDR3: CASSYKSYREPLWNTEAFF
DNA: TGTGCCAGCAGCTACAAATCGTACAGGGAGCCTCTATGGAACACTGAAGCTTTCTTT
size: NA
V: TRBV5-6
J: TRBJ1-1
D: NA

CDR3: CASSFRDRREEQYF
DNA: TGCGCCAGCAGCTTCCGGGACAGAAGGGAGGAGCAGTACTTC
size: NA
V: TRBV5-1
J: TRBJ2-7
D: TRBD1

CDR3: CASSFSGFLSSGNTIYF
DNA: TGTGCCAGCAGCTTCTCTGGTTTCCTCAGCTCTGGAAACACCATATATTTT
size: NA
V: TRBV7-3
J: TRBJ1-3
D: NA

CDR3: CASSQEGGDLKGLDNEQFF
DNA: TGCGCCAGCAGCCAAGAAGGAGGGGACCTAAAAGGACTAGACAATGAGCAGTTCTTC
size: NA
V: TRBV4-3
J: TRBJ2-1
D: TRBD2

CDR3: CASSFVLAAYEQYF
DNA: TGTGCCAGCAGCTTCGTACTAGCCGCCTACGAGCAGTACTTC
size: NA
V: TRBV7-9
J: TRBJ2-7
D: NA

CDR3: CAISESTLGGDPYEQYF
DNA: TGTGCCATCAGTGAGTCTACTCTAGGAGGAGATCCCTACGAGCAGTACTTC
size: NA
V: TRBV10-3
J: TRBJ2-7
D: NA

CDR3: CASSEGTSGSNEQFF
DNA: TGTGCCAGCAGTGAGGGGACTAGCGGGAGCAATGAGCAGTTCTTC
size: NA
V: TRBV2
J: TRBJ2-1
D: TRBD2

CDR3: CASSSSAGQGSYEQYF
DNA: TGTGCCAGCTCCTCCTCTGCGGGACAGGGCTCCTACGAGCAGTACTTC
size: NA
V: TRBV18
J: TRBJ2-7
D: TRBD1

CDR3: CASSIDLSLNTEAFF
DNA: TGTGCCAGTAGTATAGATCTCAGTCTGAACACTGAAGCTTTCTTT
size: NA
V: TRBV19
J: TRBJ1-1
D: NA

CDR3: CASRGQGGIPEAFF
DNA: TGTGCCAGCAGAGGACAGGGGGGGATCCCTGAAGCTTTCTTT
size: NA
V: TRBV25-1
J: TRBJ1-1
D: TRBD1

CDR3: CASSPRRGSQETQYF
DNA: TGTGCCAGCTCACCGAGGAGAGGGAGTCAAGAGACTCAGTACTTC
size: NA
V: TRBV18
J: TRBJ2-5
D: NA

CDR3: CASSAQSTQGETFNTGELFF
DNA: TGTGCCAGCTCAGCCCAATCGACTCAGGGGGAGACCTTTAACACCGGGGAGCTGTTTTTT
size: NA
V: TRBV18
J: TRBJ2-2
D: TRBD1

CDR3: CASSFRQGARNEQYF
DNA: TGTGCCAGTAGTTTCAGACAGGGGGCGAGGAACGAGCAGTACTTC
size: once
V: TRBV19
J: TRBJ2-7
D: TRBD1

CDR3: CAISESYRPYEQYF
DNA: TGTGCCATCAGTGAGTCATACAGACCCTACGAGCAGTACTTC
size: NA
V: TRBV10-3
J: TRBJ2-7
D: NA

CDR3: CASSQYSMGLDGYTF
DNA: TGTGCCAGCAGCCAATATTCTATGGGGCTTGATGGCTACACCTTC
size: NA
V: TRBV4-2
J: TRBJ1-2
D: NA

CDR3: CASRDLMQPQHF
DNA: TGTGCCAGCAGGGACTTGATGCAGCCCCAGCATTTT
size: NA
V: TRBV2
J: TRBJ1-5
D: NA

CDR3: CASSYGTVYGYTF
DNA: TGTGCCAGCAGTTATGGGACAGTCTATGGCTACACCTTC
size: NA
V: TRBV6-5
J: TRBJ1-2
D: TRBD1

CDR3: CASSFSAPAYEQYF
DNA: TGTGCCAGCAGTTTTAGTGCCCCTGCCTACGAGCAGTACTTC
size: NA
V: TRBV28
J: TRBJ2-7
D: NA

CDR3: CASSGTPSGGARDEQFF
DNA: TGTGCCAGCAGCGGGACCCCTAGCGGGGGCGCAAGGGATGAGCAGTTCTTC
size: NA
V: TRBV9
J: TRBJ2-1
D: TRBD2

CDR3: CASAGGGGYNEQFF
DNA: TGTGCCAGTGCAGGAGGGGGCGGTTACAATGAGCAGTTCTTC
size: few
V: TRBV7-3
J: TRBJ2-1
D: NA

CDR3: CASSLGSAEAFF
DNA: TGTGCCAGCAGCTTAGGCAGCGCTGAAGCTTTCTTT
size: NA
V: TRBV7-8
J: TRBJ1-1
D: NA

CDR3: CASSVAGNTEAFF
DNA: TGTGCCAGCAGCGTAGCGGGTAACACTGAAGCTTTCTTT
size: NA
V: TRBV9
J: TRBJ1-1
D: NA

CDR3: CASSSAAEQFF
DNA: TGTGCCAGCAGTTCCGCAGCGGAGCAGTTCTTC
size: NA
V: TRBV6-5
J: TRBJ2-1
D: NA

CDR3: CASSLAGNFNQPQHF
DNA: TGTGCCAGCAGCTTGGCCGGGAATTTTAATCAGCCCCAGCATTTT
size: NA
V: TRBV5-8
J: TRBJ1-5
D: NA

CDR3: CASSPSKQGEGGRNTIYF
DNA: TGTGCCAGCAGCCCGTCGAAACAGGGGGAAGGAGGGAGAAACACCATATATTTT
size: NA
V: TRBV7-9
J: TRBJ1-3
D: TRBD1

CDR3: CASSQHRGMNTEAFF
DNA: TGCGCCAGCAGCCAACACAGGGGGATGAACACTGAAGCTTTCTTT
size: NA
V: TRBV4-1
J: TRBJ1-1
D: TRBD1

CDR3: CASSLAHSRDGYTF
DNA: TGTGCCAGCAGCTTAGCGCACAGCCGAGATGGCTACACCTTC
size: NA
V: TRBV7-9
J: TRBJ1-2
D: NA